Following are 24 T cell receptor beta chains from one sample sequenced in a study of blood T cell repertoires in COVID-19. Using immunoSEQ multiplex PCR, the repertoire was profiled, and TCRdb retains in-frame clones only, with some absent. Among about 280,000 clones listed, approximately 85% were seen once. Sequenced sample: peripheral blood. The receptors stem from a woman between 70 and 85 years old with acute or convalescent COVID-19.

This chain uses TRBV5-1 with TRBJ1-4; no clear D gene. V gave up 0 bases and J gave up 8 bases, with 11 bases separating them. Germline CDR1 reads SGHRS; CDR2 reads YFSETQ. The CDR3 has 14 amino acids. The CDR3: CASSLAVEREKLFF. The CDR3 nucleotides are TGCGCCAGCAGCTTGGCGGTGGAGAGGGAAAAACTGTTTTTT.

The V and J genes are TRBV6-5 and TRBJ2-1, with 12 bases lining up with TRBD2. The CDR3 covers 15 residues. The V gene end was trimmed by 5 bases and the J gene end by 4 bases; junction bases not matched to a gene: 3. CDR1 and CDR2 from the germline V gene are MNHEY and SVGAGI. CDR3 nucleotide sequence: TGTGCCAGCAGTCAGACTAGCGGGGGTTACAATGAGCAGTTCTTC. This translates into CASSQTSGGYNEQFF.

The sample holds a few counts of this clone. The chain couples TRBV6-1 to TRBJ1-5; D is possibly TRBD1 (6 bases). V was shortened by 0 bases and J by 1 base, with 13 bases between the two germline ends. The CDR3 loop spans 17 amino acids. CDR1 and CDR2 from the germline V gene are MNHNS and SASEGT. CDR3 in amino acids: CASSEAGAGLSNQPQHF. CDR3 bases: TGTGCCAGCAGTGAAGCGGGGGCGGGCCTGAGCAATCAGCCCCAGCATTTT.

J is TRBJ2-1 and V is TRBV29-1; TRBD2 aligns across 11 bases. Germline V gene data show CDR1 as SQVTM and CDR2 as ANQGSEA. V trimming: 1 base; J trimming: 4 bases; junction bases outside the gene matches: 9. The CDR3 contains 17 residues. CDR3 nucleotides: TGCAGCGTTGAAGGGGACTTAGCGGGGGGGCGGTACAATGAGCAGTTCTTC. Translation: CSVEGDLAGGRYNEQFF.

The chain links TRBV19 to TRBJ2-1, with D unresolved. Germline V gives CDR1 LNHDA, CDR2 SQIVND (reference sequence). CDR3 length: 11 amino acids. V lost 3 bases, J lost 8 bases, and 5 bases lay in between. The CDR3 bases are TGTGCCAGTAGTATCTGGCATGAGCAGTTCTTC. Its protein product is CASSIWHEQFF.

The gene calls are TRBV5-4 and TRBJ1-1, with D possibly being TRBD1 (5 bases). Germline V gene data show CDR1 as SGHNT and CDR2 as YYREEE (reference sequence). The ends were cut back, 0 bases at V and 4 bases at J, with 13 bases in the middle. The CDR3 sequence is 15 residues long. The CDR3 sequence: CASSLASNRGTEAFF. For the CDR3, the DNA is TGTGCCAGCAGCTTGGCCTCAAATAGGGGCACTGAAGCTTTCTTT.

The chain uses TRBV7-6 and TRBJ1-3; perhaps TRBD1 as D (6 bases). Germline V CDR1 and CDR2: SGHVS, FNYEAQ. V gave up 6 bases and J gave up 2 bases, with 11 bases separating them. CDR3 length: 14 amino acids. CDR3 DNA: TGTGCCAGCAGTCCAACAGGGACTGGAAACACCATATATTTT. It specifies CASSPTGTGNTIYF.

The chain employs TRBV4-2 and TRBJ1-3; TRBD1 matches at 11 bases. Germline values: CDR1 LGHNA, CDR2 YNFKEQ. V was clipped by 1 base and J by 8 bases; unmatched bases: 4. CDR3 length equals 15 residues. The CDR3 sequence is CASSQGGTGGHTIYF. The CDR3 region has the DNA TGTGCCAGCAGCCAAGGTGGGACAGGGGGGCACACCATATATTTT.

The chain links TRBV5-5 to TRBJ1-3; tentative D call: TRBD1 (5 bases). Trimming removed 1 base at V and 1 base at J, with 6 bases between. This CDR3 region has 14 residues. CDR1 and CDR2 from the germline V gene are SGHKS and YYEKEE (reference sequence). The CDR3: CASSLSGSGNTIYF. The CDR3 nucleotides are TGTGCCAGCAGCTTGTCAGGGTCTGGAAACACCATATATTTT. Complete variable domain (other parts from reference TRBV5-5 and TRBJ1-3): DAGVTQSPTHLIKTRGQQVTLRCSPISGHKSVSWYQQVLGQGPQFIFQYYEKEERGRGNFPDRFSARQFPNYSSELNVNALLLGDSALYLCASSLSGSGNTIYFGEGSWLTVV.

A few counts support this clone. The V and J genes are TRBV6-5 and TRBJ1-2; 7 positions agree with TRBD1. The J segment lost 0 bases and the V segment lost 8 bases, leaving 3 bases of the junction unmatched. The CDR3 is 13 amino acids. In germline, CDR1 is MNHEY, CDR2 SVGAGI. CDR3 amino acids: CASRTGANYGYTF. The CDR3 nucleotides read TGTGCCAGCCGGACAGGCGCTAACTATGGCTACACCTTC.

In DNA form, the CDR3 reads TGTGCCAGCCGGGCGGGGGGGCACACCGGGGAGCTGTTTTTT. Protein sequence: CASRAGGHTGELFF. The chain links TRBV27 to TRBJ2-2; 9 bases line up with TRBD2. The CDR3 extends over 14 amino acids. Unmatched junction bases numbered 4, after V lost 8 bases and J lost 3 bases. Germline V gene lookup returns CDR1 MNHEY and CDR2 SMNVEV (reference sequence).

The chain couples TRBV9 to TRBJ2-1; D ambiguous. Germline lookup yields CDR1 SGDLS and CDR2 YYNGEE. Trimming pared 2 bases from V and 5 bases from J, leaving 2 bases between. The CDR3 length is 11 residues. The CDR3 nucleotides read TGTGCCAGCAGCGTCGACAATGAGCAGTTCTTC. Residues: CASSVDNEQFF.

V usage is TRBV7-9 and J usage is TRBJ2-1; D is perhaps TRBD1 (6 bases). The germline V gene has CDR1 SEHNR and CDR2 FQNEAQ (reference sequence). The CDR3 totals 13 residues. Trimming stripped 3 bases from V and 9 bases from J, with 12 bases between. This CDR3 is CASSFQDRLEQFF. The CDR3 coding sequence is TGTGCCAGCAGCTTCCAGGACAGACTTGAGCAGTTCTTC.

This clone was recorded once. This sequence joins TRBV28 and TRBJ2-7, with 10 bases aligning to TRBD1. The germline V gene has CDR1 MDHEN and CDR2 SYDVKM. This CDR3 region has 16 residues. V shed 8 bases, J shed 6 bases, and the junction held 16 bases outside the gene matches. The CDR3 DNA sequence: TGTGCCAGCGACTCGACAGGGGGCGGCTTTTACGGCGAGCAGTACTTC. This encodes CASDSTGGGFYGEQYF.

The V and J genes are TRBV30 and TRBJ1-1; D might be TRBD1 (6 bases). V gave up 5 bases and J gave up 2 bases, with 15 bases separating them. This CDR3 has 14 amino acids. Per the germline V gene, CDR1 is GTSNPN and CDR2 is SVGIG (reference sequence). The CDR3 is CAWSRGLKNTEAFF. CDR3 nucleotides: TGTGCCTGGTCCAGGGGCCTGAAAAACACTGAAGCTTTCTTT.

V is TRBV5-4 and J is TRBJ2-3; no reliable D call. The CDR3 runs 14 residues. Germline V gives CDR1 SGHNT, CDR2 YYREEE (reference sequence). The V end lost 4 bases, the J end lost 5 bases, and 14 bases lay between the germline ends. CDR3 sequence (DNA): TGTGCCAGCAGCGCGAGATCTACGGGAGATACGCAGTATTTT. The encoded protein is CASSARSTGDTQYF.

CDR3 in amino acids: CASSSLGGADGASGNTIYF. In nucleotides, the CDR3 is TGCGCCAGCAGCTCGTTGGGAGGGGCCGACGGAGCCTCTGGAAACACCATATATTTT. The V and J genes are TRBV5-1 and TRBJ1-3; D possibly corresponds to TRBD1 (5 bases). Germline assignment: CDR1 SGHRS and CDR2 YFSETQ. V lost 3 bases and J lost 0, with 22 bases in between. The CDR3 spans 19 residues.

The CDR3 nucleotides are TGTGCCAGCCGGGGGGCCGCGCGAGGCTATGGCTACACCTTC. It translates to CASRGAARGYGYTF. The V and J genes are TRBV19 and TRBJ1-2; tentatively, D is TRBD1 (6 bases). From germline, CDR1 is LNHDA and CDR2 SQIVND (reference sequence). The CDR3 length is 14 residues. The V and J ends lost 9 bases and 4 bases respectively, with 18 bases between them.

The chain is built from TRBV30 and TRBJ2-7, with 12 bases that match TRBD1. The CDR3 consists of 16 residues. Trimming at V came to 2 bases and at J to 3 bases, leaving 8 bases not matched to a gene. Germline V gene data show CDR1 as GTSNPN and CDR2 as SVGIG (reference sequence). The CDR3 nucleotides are TGTGCCTGGAGTCCTCCGGGACAGGGGGCTTTCTACGAGCAGTACTTC. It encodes CAWSPPGQGAFYEQYF.

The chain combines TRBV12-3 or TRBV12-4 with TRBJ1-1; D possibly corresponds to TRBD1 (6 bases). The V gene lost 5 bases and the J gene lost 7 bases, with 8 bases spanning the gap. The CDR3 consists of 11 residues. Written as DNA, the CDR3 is TGTGCCAGCAGTGGGACAATTGAAGCTTTCTTT. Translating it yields CASSGTIEAFF.

Here the CDR3 DNA reads TGTGCCTGGAGTGTACGGATCGGGGGGAATGAGCAGTTCTTC. Amino acid sequence: CAWSVRIGGNEQFF. V and J are TRBV30 and TRBJ2-1; 7 bases fit TRBD2. Trimming at V came to 0 bases and at J to 7 bases, leaving 6 bases not matched to a gene. This CDR3 region has 14 residues. Germline V gene lookup returns CDR1 GTSNPN and CDR2 SVGIG (reference sequence).

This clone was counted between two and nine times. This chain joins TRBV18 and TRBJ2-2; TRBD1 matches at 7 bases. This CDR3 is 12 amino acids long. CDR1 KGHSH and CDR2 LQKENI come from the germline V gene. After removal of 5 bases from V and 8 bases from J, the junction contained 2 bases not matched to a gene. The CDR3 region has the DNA TGTGCCAGCTCATCGACAGGGGGGGAGCTGTTTTTT. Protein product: CASSSTGGELFF. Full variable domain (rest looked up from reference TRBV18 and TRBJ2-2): NAGVMQNPRHLVRRRGQEARLRCSPMKGHSHVYWYRQLPEEGLKFMVYLQKENIIDESGMPKERFSAEFPKEGPSILRIQQVVRGDSAAYFCASSSTGGELFFGEGSRLTVL.

CDR3 sequence reads: CASSGDSGANVLTF. CDR3 nucleotides: TGTGCCAGTTCGGGAGATTCTGGGGCCAACGTCCTGACTTTC. This chain uses TRBV19 with TRBJ2-6; D may be TRBD2 (6 bases). V lost 8 bases and J lost 1, with 9 bases in between. CDR3 length equals 14 residues. Germline V CDR1 and CDR2: LNHDA, SQIVND (reference sequence).

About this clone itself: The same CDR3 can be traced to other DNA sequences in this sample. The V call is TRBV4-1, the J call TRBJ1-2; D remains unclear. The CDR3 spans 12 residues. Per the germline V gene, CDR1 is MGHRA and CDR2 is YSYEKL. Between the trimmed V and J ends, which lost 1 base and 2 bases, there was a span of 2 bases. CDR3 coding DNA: TGCGCCAGCAGCCAAGCAAACTATGGCTACACCTTC. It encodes CASSQANYGYTF.